This entry lists 8 T cell receptor beta chains sequenced from one sample in a study of shared clonotypes between healthy human individuals. Assay used: immunoSEQ multiplex PCR; TCRdb lists only in-frame clones, some missing. The sample has 2 million to 3 million clones, roughly 92% seen once; the top ten hold under 0.15%. The specimen was naive CD4+ T cells sorted from blood. The subset here: CD45RA+ positively selected. The receptors come from a man between 18 and 29 years old in good health.

The chain employs TRBV6-5 and TRBJ2-7; a weak D match, TRBD1 (8 bases). The CDR3 contains 14 residues. The ends were cut back, 6 bases at V and 9 bases at J, with 21 bases in the middle. Germline V CDR1 and CDR2: MNHEY, SVGAGI. The chain's CDR3 is CASRAQGEGTGQYF. The CDR3 DNA follows: TGTGCCAGCAGGGCACAGGGGGAGGGTACCGGGCAGTACTTC.

The rearrangement joins TRBV5-1 to TRBJ2-5, with 9 bases fitting TRBD1. The V and J ends lost 1 base and 5 bases, in that order; junction bases with no gene match: 3. CDR3 length: 14 residues. Germline loops: CDR1 SGHRS, CDR2 YFSETQ. CDR3 DNA: TGCGCCAGCAGCTTGACAGGGGGCTGGGAGACCCAGTACTTC. Protein product: CASSLTGGWETQYF.

The chain joins TRBV20-1 to TRBJ2-1; D uncertain. The length of the CDR3 is 11 residues. Germline loops: CDR1 DFQATT, CDR2 SNEGSKA (reference sequence). V lost 8 bases and J lost 6, with 11 bases in between. CDR3 bases: TGCAGTTTGGGTAGGGTCAATGAGCAGTTCTTC. This translates into CSLGRVNEQFF.

The rearrangement links TRBV30 to TRBJ1-1; no definite D call. CDR1 is GTSNPN and CDR2 is SVGIG in the germline V gene (reference sequence). This CDR3 contains 14 residues. The ends were cut back, 2 bases at V and 5 bases at J, with 15 bases in the middle. CDR3 protein: CAWSRTEAGTEAFF. DNA for the CDR3: TGTGCCTGGAGTCGAACCGAGGCGGGTACTGAAGCTTTCTTT. Based on the CDR3 plus reference TRBV30 and TRBJ1-1, the full variable domain is SQTIHQWPATLVQPVGSPLSLECTVEGTSNPNLYWYRQAAGRGLQLLFYSVGIGQISSEVPQNLSASRPQDRQFILSSKKLLLSDSGFYLCAWSRTEAGTEAFFGQGTRLTVV.

This chain uses TRBV5-1 with TRBJ2-7; D is ambiguous. The V gene lost 4 bases and the J gene lost 0 bases, with 20 bases spanning the gap. Germline V gene sequence: CDR1 SGHRS, CDR2 YFSETQ. The CDR3 contains 17 residues. CDR3 protein: CASSLRSGNSRSYEQYF. CDR3 coding DNA: TGCGCCAGCAGCCTTCGGTCCGGCAACTCCCGCTCCTACGAGCAGTACTTC.

The chain combines TRBV10-2 with TRBJ2-7, with 7 bases matching TRBD2. The CDR3 is 12 amino acids. Germline loops: CDR1 WSHSY, CDR2 SAAADI. V shed 3 bases and J 7 bases; nucleotides not matched to a gene: 3. CDR3 nucleotides: TGCGCCAGCAGTGAACGGGGAGGGGAGCAGTACTTC. Protein: CASSERGGEQYF.

The chain uses TRBV30 and TRBJ1-3; D is uncertain. This CDR3 comprises 15 residues. CDR1 is GTSNPN and CDR2 is SVGIG in the germline V gene (reference sequence). Trimming removed 0 bases at V and 8 bases at J, with 17 bases between. The DNA for the CDR3 is TGTGCCTGGAGTGTAGGTCCCGGCCTGCGCGACACCATATATTTT. Its protein is CAWSVGPGLRDTIYF.

The chain employs TRBV6-6 and TRBJ2-3, with D perhaps matching TRBD2 (5 bases). Germline V gene data show CDR1 as MNHNY and CDR2 as SVGAGI (reference sequence). V lost 6 bases and J 5 bases, leaving 18 bases between the germline ends. The CDR3 is 15 amino acids. CDR3 loop: CASSRFPSSGDTQYF. The CDR3 DNA reads as TGTGCCAGCAGCAGATTCCCTAGCTCGGGAGATACGCAGTATTTT.